A selection of T cell receptor beta chains follows, all from one sample in a study of cytomegalovirus exposure and HLA in healthy donors. Using immunoSEQ multiplex PCR, the repertoire was profiled, and TCRdb retains in-frame clones only, with some absent. The table shows 150,000 to 200,000 clones, with 70% occurring only once. The sequenced sample was PBMCs. Receptors were obtained from a man between 18 and 35 years old in good health and CMV-seropositive. CDR3s include the opening cysteine and the closing phenylalanine or tryptophan. The order of the fields is CDR3 protein, CDR3 DNA, V gene, clone size, J gene, D gene. The D gene is left open where the match is weak. Some rows mark clone size as missing; the rest say once, few, many or name a class of expanded clone.

CDR3: CASSRGGRGSNQPQHF
DNA: TGTGCCAGCAGTCGAGGGGGCAGGGGTAGCAATCAGCCCCAGCATTTT
V: TRBV5-4
size: -
J: TRBJ1-5
D: TRBD1

CDR3: CASSSGSGNQPQHF
DNA: TGTGCCAGCAGTTCCGGGAGCGGGAATCAGCCCCAGCATTTT
V: TRBV2
size: few
J: TRBJ1-5
D: -

CDR3: CASSPRMQGGNTGELFF
DNA: TGTGCCAGCTCACCACGAATGCAGGGCGGGAACACCGGGGAGCTGTTTTTT
V: TRBV18
size: once
J: TRBJ2-2
D: -

CDR3: CSSSEVDYGYTF
DNA: TGTTCCAGCAGCGAGGTGGACTATGGCTACACCTTC
V: TRBV7-9
size: few
J: TRBJ1-2
D: -

CDR3: CASSTGPKPQHF
DNA: TGTGCCAGCAGCACAGGGCCTAAGCCCCAGCATTTT
V: TRBV28
size: once
J: TRBJ1-5
D: -

CDR3: CARSGARLAGVPLSTDTQYF
DNA: TGTGCCAGAAGCGGAGCGAGACTAGCGGGAGTCCCCCTCAGCACAGATACGCAGTATTTT
V: TRBV5-3
size: once
J: TRBJ2-3
D: TRBD2

CDR3: CASSEDPGQAPLHF
DNA: TGTGCCAGCAGTGAAGATCCGGGACAGGCACCCCTCCACTTT
V: TRBV6-1
size: -
J: TRBJ1-6
D: TRBD1

CDR3: CATSRDSPGVNSPLHF
DNA: TGTGCCACCAGCAGAGATTCCCCAGGGGTAAATTCACCCCTCCACTTT
V: TRBV15
size: -
J: TRBJ1-6
D: -

CDR3: CASRLQASNQPQHF
DNA: TGTGCCAGCAGACTCCAGGCTAGCAATCAGCCCCAGCATTTT
V: TRBV27
size: -
J: TRBJ1-5
D: -

CDR3: CASSQDLNRRVGAFF
DNA: TGTGCCAGCAGCCAAGATCTAAACAGGAGAGTCGGGGCTTTCTTT
V: TRBV4-2
size: -
J: TRBJ1-1
D: -

CDR3: CASSQQTGGWNTGELFF
DNA: TGCGCCAGCAGCCAGCAAACAGGGGGTTGGAACACCGGGGAGCTGTTTTTT
V: TRBV4-1
size: -
J: TRBJ2-2
D: TRBD1

CDR3: CASEGLAGGPQETQYF
DNA: TGTGCCAGCGAGGGACTAGCGGGGGGGCCGCAGGAGACCCAGTACTTC
V: TRBV2
size: -
J: TRBJ2-5
D: TRBD2

CDR3: CASTWDRGNNQPQHF
DNA: TGTGCCAGCACCTGGGACAGGGGTAACAATCAGCCCCAGCATTTT
V: TRBV28
size: few
J: TRBJ1-5
D: TRBD1

CDR3: CATETGYGYTF
DNA: TGTGCCACCGAGACAGGGTATGGCTACACCTTC
V: TRBV6-5
size: -
J: TRBJ1-2
D: TRBD1